The 8 T cell receptor beta chains listed next were all sequenced from one sample in a study of T cell clones after liver transplantation. Using immunoSEQ multiplex PCR, the repertoire was profiled, and TCRdb retains in-frame clones only, with some absent. The sample lists some 80,000 clones; roughly four fifths were seen once. Sample: CD4+ T cells from blood, taken 46 months after liver transplant. Source of these receptors: a human patient who received a liver transplant. The T cells may come from the graft donor.

The chain recombines TRBV28 with TRBJ1-5; no clear D gene. This CDR3 has 12 residues. Germline V gives CDR1 MDHEN, CDR2 SYDVKM. With 7 bases removed from V and 4 bases from J, the gap between germline ends came to 8 bases. CDR3 loop: CASISLNQPQHF. CDR3 in DNA: TGTGCCAGCATCAGCCTGAATCAGCCCCAGCATTTT.

The genes are TRBV6-5 and TRBJ2-3; TRBD2 might be the D (6 bases). This CDR3 spans 15 amino acids. Germline CDR1 MNHEY, CDR2 SVGAGI. The ends were cut back, 4 bases at V and 1 base at J, with 12 bases in the middle. As DNA, the CDR3 is TGTGCCAGCAGTTTCCGGGCGGGACGCACAGATACGCAGTATTTT. It translates to CASSFRAGRTDTQYF.

The J gene is TRBJ1-1, the V gene TRBV28; TRBD1 matches 8 bases. The V and J ends lost 3 bases and 5 bases, in that order; junction bases with no gene match: 2. CDR1 and CDR2 from the germline V gene are MDHEN and SYDVKM. The length of the CDR3 is 13 residues. This chain's CDR3 is CASSFRGHTEAFF. The DNA of the CDR3 is TGTGCCAGCAGTTTCAGGGGGCATACTGAAGCTTTCTTT.

The gene calls are TRBV15 and TRBJ1-2; D possibly corresponds to TRBD1 (5 bases). In germline, CDR1 is LNHNV, CDR2 YYDKDF (reference sequence). CDR3 length: 14 amino acids. V lost 1 base to trimming and J lost 7 bases, with 13 bases between them. CDR3 in amino acids: CATSRGGAGGGYTF. As DNA, the CDR3 is TGTGCCACCAGCAGAGGAGGGGCAGGAGGTGGCTACACCTTC.

The chain links TRBV18 to TRBJ1-1; the D is unclear. This CDR3 has 14 residues. Trimming removed 4 bases at V and 6 bases at J, with 15 bases between. The V gene's germline CDR1 is KGHSH and CDR2 LQKENI. In nucleotides, the CDR3 is TGTGCCAGCTCACGGGCACCTACGAGCGCTGAAGCTTTCTTT. Protein product: CASSRAPTSAEAFF.

The CDR3 loop reads CASSTLTGYTGELFF. In nucleotides, the CDR3 is TGTGCCAGTAGTACCCTGACAGGCTACACCGGGGAGCTGTTTTTT. V gene TRBV19 combines with J gene TRBJ2-2, with D maybe TRBD1 (6 bases). The V end was cut by 4 bases, the J end by 3 bases, with 12 bases between. The CDR3 is 15 amino acids. Germline V gives CDR1 LNHDA, CDR2 SQIVND (reference sequence).

The V and J genes are TRBV6-1 and TRBJ2-7, with 11 bases fitting TRBD2. Germline loops: CDR1 MNHNS, CDR2 SASEGT. CDR3 length equals 15 residues. J was trimmed by 2 bases and V by 6 bases; bases with no gene match: 6. CDR3 loop: CASSTGLAAAYEQYF. DNA of the CDR3: TGTGCCAGCAGCACGGGACTAGCGGCTGCCTACGAGCAGTACTTC.

This rearrangement joins TRBV9 to TRBJ1-4; D is uncertain. V shed 4 bases and J shed 7 bases, with 11 bases lying between them. Germline assignment: CDR1 SGDLS and CDR2 YYNGEE. The CDR3 covers 13 residues. The CDR3 DNA reads as TGTGCCAGCAGCCCGAACCGTGGTGAAAAACTGTTTTTT. This codes for CASSPNRGEKLFF.